Detailed here is one T cell receptor beta chain. Its target is unknown. This sample also contains other DNA sequences that code for the same CDR3. This specimen comes from a study of OX40 agonist ivuxolimab in advanced cancers. Assay: immunoSEQ multiplex PCR; the TCRdb copy retains only in-frame clones and omits some. The table has about 60,000 clones, 92% seen once. Findings and caveats of the study: Both blood CD4+ and CD8+ T cells showed clonal growth by week 6 at 0.1 to 3.0 mg/kg. Low normalized T-cell clonal expansion was additionally recorded for some nonresponders.

Germline CDR1 is MNHNY and CDR2 is SVGAGI (reference sequence). CDR3 length: 11 amino acids. V gave up 2 bases and J gave up 4 bases, with 3 bases separating them. This sequence was found in an adult with an advanced solid tumor such as melanoma, head and neck, liver or kidney cancer. The chain has TRBV6-6 and TRBJ2-7, with no clear D. Source: CD4+ or CD8+ T cells sorted from blood, taken in a trial of the OX40 agonist ivuxolimab. This CDR3 is CASSYAYEQYF. In DNA, the CDR3 is TGTGCCAGCAGTTACGCGTACGAGCAGTACTTC.